The 25 T cell receptor beta chains below come from one sample, sequenced in a study of blood T cell repertoires in COVID-19. The table came from immunoSEQ multiplex PCR; TCRdb's copy has only in-frame clones and leaves some out. Of around 110,000 clones listed, 76% are singletons. The sample consisted of peripheral blood. The receptors were sampled from an elderly man with COVID-19, enrolled during active disease.

This chain joins TRBV14 and TRBJ2-5; TRBD2 agrees at 14 bases. CDR1 is SGHDN, CDR2 FVKESK, per germline. The CDR3 runs 19 residues. V trimming: 3 bases; J trimming: 1 base; junction bases outside the gene matches: 10. CDR3 protein: CASSHPGLAGGGIQETQYF. The CDR3, as DNA: TGTGCCAGCAGCCACCCCGGACTAGCGGGAGGAGGGATCCAAGAGACCCAGTACTTC.

The gene calls are TRBV4-3 and TRBJ2-4, with 8 bases aligning to TRBD1. The CDR3 covers 20 residues. The V gene end was trimmed by 0 bases and the J gene end by 2 bases; junction bases not matched to a gene: 15. Germline V gene data show CDR1 as LGHNA and CDR2 as YSLEER. CDR3 DNA: TGCGCCAGCAGCCAAGAGACTACGGGACAGGCTTCTTTTTCCAAAAACATTCAGTACTTC. This sequence encodes CASSQETTGQASFSKNIQYF.

This clone was seen only once. This chain uses TRBV29-1 with TRBJ2-7; the D is unclear. Trimming took off 1 base at V and 0 bases at J, with 10 bases between the two ends. This CDR3 is 14 amino acids long. Germline V gene lookup returns CDR1 SQVTM and CDR2 ANQGSEA. CDR3 DNA: TGCAGCGTTGAAGTTCACGGTAGCTCCTACGAGCAGTACTTC. Its protein is CSVEVHGSSYEQYF.

Comments on this clone: At one end, the junction sequence differs from germline, possibly due to a read error. This chain connects TRBV20-1 to TRBJ2-1; D unclear. Germline values: CDR1 DFQATT, CDR2 SNEGSKA (reference sequence). The CDR3 totals 11 residues. CDR3 sequence reads: CSARVTSEQFF. CDR3 bases: TGCAGTGCAAGAGTGACTTCGGAGCAGTTCTTC.

This chain connects TRBV7-3 to TRBJ1-1, with a weak D call TRBD1 (5 bases). Per germline, CDR1 SGHTA and CDR2 FQGTGA. The V gene lost 5 bases and the J gene lost 11 bases, with 15 bases spanning the gap. This CDR3 has 12 amino acids. CDR3 amino acids: CASSPSGGFAFF. For the CDR3, the DNA is TGTGCCAGCAGCCCCTCCGGGGGATTCGCTTTCTTT.

CDR3 DNA: TGTGCCAGCAGTGGCGGACTAGCGGGCGCACTGAGCTCCTACAATGAGCAGTTCTTC. Translating gives CASSGGLAGALSSYNEQFF. This rearrangement joins TRBV27 to TRBJ2-1; 11 bases fit TRBD2. V lost 5 bases, J lost 0 bases, and 12 bases stayed unmatched. The length of the CDR3 is 19 residues. Germline lookup yields CDR1 MNHEY and CDR2 SMNVEV (reference sequence).

The chain couples TRBV7-3 to TRBJ2-1, with 8 positions matching TRBD2. The V gene's germline CDR1 is SGHTA and CDR2 FQGTGA. The CDR3 totals 16 residues. Trimming at V came to 6 bases and at J to 7 bases, leaving 14 bases not matched to a gene. The CDR3 DNA sequence: TGTGCCAGCAGACCATCCCCGGGCGGGAGGCGGAATGAGCAGTTCTTC. This gives the protein CASRPSPGGRRNEQFF. The complete variable domain, with remaining parts taken from reference TRBV7-3 and TRBJ2-1, reads GAGVSQTPSNKVTEKGKYVELRCDPISGHTALYWYRQSLGQGPEFLIYFQGTGAADDSGLPNDRFFAVRPEGSVSTLKIQRTERGDSAVYLCASRPSPGGRRNEQFFGPGTRLTVL.

This rearrangement joins TRBV3-1 (or the pseudogene TRBV3-2) to TRBJ1-6, with no clear D. The V gene lost 6 bases and the J gene lost 9 bases, with 12 bases spanning the gap. This CDR3 is built from 13 residues. The germline V gene encodes CDR1 LGHDT and CDR2 YNNKEL (reference sequence). CDR3 nucleotide sequence: TGTGCCAGCAGTCTTCCGGGATCTTCACCCCTCCACTTT. Translating gives CASSLPGSSPLHF.

The chain joins TRBV7-9 to TRBJ2-3, with D perhaps TRBD1 (5 bases). The CDR3 runs 14 residues. The germline V gene encodes CDR1 SEHNR and CDR2 FQNEAQ (reference sequence). The V end was cut by 5 bases, the J end by 2 bases, with 11 bases between. CDR3 loop: CASSPKGYTDTQYF. CDR3 DNA sequence: TGTGCCAGCAGCCCGAAGGGGTACACAGATACGCAGTATTTT.

This chain links TRBV7-3 with TRBJ1-5, with D maybe TRBD1 (6 bases). V lost 1 base, J lost 5 bases, and 24 bases lay in between. CDR3 length equals 19 residues. In germline, CDR1 is SGHTA, CDR2 FQGTGA. CDR3 in DNA: TGTGCCAGCAGCTTAAGAGGGGGGGTTTACCGGGACGGAGATCAGCCCCAGCATTTT. As protein: CASSLRGGVYRDGDQPQHF.

The chain links TRBV7-2 to TRBJ2-3; tentative D call: TRBD1 (5 bases). The CDR3 loop spans 14 amino acids. The germline gives CDR1 SGHTA, CDR2 FQGNSA. Trimming removed 4 bases from V and 4 bases from J, with 12 bases in between. In DNA, the CDR3 is TGTGCCAGCAGCTCTGCCATAGGGGCAGATACGCAGTATTTT. It encodes CASSSAIGADTQYF.

The chain uses TRBV7-9 and TRBJ2-1; 7 nucleotides line up with TRBD2. The CDR3 runs to 15 residues. The ends lost 2 bases at V and 2 bases at J; junction bases unmatched: 3. Germline assignment: CDR1 SEHNR and CDR2 FQNEAQ (reference sequence). The CDR3: CASSLSGGTYNEQFF. The CDR3 region has the DNA TGTGCCAGCAGCTTATCGGGAGGTACCTACAATGAGCAGTTCTTC.

With respect to this clone: The junction departs from germline at one end; a sequencing error may be responsible. The chain carries TRBV2 and TRBJ1-1; 8 bases are a match to TRBD1. Germline V lookup: CDR1 SNHLY, CDR2 FYNNEI. This CDR3 is built from 11 residues. CDR3 in DNA: TGTGCCAGCAGTGAATCCCCGGGACAGGACTTT. It translates to CASSESPGQDF.

This clone was seen at least ten times. Here the CDR3 reads CSVAVSGSEYGYTF. The CDR3 DNA reads as TGCAGCGTTGCTGTCTCAGGATCAGAATATGGCTACACCTTC. The chain has TRBV29-1 and TRBJ1-2; no reliable D call. Germline V gene sequence: CDR1 SQVTM, CDR2 ANQGSEA. CDR3 size: 14 residues. With 4 bases removed from V and 5 bases from J, the gap between germline ends came to 17 bases. Complete variable domain (other parts from reference TRBV29-1 and TRBJ1-2): SAVISQKPSRDICQRGTSLTIQCQVDSQVTMMFWYRQQPGQSLTLIATANQGSEATYESGFVIDKFPISRPNLTFSTLTVSNMSPEDSSIYLCSVAVSGSEYGYTFGSGTRLTVV.

This chain joins TRBV29-1 and TRBJ2-5; TRBD1 aligns across 7 bases. Per the germline V gene, CDR1 is SQVTM and CDR2 is ANQGSEA. This CDR3 spans 12 amino acids. V was pared by 6 bases and J by 4 bases, with 5 bases of the junction left unmatched. This CDR3 reads CSVRQGRETQYF. Written as DNA, the CDR3 is TGCAGCGTCCGACAGGGCCGAGAGACCCAGTACTTC.

V and J are TRBV6-2 or TRBV6-3 and TRBJ2-7; 7 nucleotides agree with TRBD2. The V gene end was trimmed by 2 bases and the J gene end by 6 bases; junction bases not matched to a gene: 16. Germline V gene data show CDR1 as MNHEY and CDR2 as SVGEGT. The CDR3 has 17 residues. This CDR3 is CASSYGIRSGTLFEQYF. The CDR3 DNA reads as TGTGCCAGCAGTTACGGGATTAGGAGCGGGACTTTATTCGAGCAGTACTTC.

The chain combines TRBV9 with TRBJ1-4; D not resolved. Per germline, CDR1 SGDLS and CDR2 YYNGEE. There are 16 residues in the CDR3. The germline V and J ends were trimmed by 0 bases and 6 bases, with 15 bases remaining between them. The CDR3, as DNA: TGTGCCAGCAGCGTAGGGGCAGGAAGACCTGATGAAAAACTGTTTTTT. As protein: CASSVGAGRPDEKLFF. The whole variable domain, filled in from reference TRBV9 and TRBJ1-4, reads DSGVTQTPKHLITATGQRVTLRCSPRSGDLSVYWYQQSLDQGLQFLIQYYNGEERAKGNILERFSAQQFPDLHSELNLSSLELGDSALYFCASSVGAGRPDEKLFFGSGTQLSVL.

V usage is TRBV28 and J usage is TRBJ2-6; 7 positions agree with TRBD1. Germline trimming cut 5 bases from V and 4 bases from J; bases unmatched to any gene: 11. Looked up from germline, CDR1 is MDHEN and CDR2 is SYDVKM. The CDR3 covers 17 residues. The CDR3 DNA is TGTGCCAGCAGTCCTCCACTACAGGGGCTCGGGGCCAACGTCCTGACTTTC. This sequence encodes CASSPPLQGLGANVLTF.

This chain uses TRBV6-2 or TRBV6-3 with TRBJ2-5; 10 bases are shared with TRBD2. The CDR3 has 16 residues. J lost 2 bases, V lost 0 bases, and 3 bases had no gene match. Germline V lookup: CDR1 MNHEY, CDR2 SVGEGT. As DNA, the CDR3 is TGTGCCAGCAGTTACTCCACTAGCGGGATGCAAGAGACCCAGTACTTC. Translation: CASSYSTSGMQETQYF.

This chain uses TRBV7-2 with TRBJ2-3, with TRBD2 matching over 11 bases. In germline, CDR1 is SGHTA, CDR2 FQGNSA. The CDR3 runs 16 residues. Losses at the gene ends were 1 base for V and 8 bases for J; bases not matched to a gene: 8. The CDR3 nucleotides read TGTGCCAGCAGCTTAGTCTCACTAGCGGGAGATGGTACGCAGTATTTT. Protein sequence: CASSLVSLAGDGTQYF.

The V and J genes are TRBV24-1 and TRBJ1-2; D call uncertain. CDR1 is KGHDR, CDR2 SFDVKD, per germline. This CDR3 comprises 12 residues. Trimming stripped 4 bases from V and 7 bases from J, with 9 bases between. The CDR3 DNA reads as TGTGCCACCAGTGACCGGGGAGGTGGCTACACCTTC. This sequence encodes CATSDRGGGYTF.

The chain combines TRBV12-3 or TRBV12-4 with TRBJ2-5, with 7 bases aligning to TRBD2. This CDR3 is 12 amino acids long. The V segment lost 7 bases and the J segment 4 bases; nucleotides outside the gene matches: 3. The CDR3 loop reads CASTRLAETQYF. Written as DNA, the CDR3 is TGTGCCAGCACCCGACTAGCAGAGACCCAGTACTTC.

This chain uses TRBV7-3 with TRBJ2-1, with D tentatively TRBD2 (5 bases). CDR3 length equals 15 residues. Trimming left V 2 bases short and J 2 bases short, with 10 bases between. Germline V gene data show CDR1 as SGHTA and CDR2 as FQGTGA. The CDR3 protein is CASSLYGVTYNEQFF. CDR3 DNA sequence: TGTGCCAGCAGCTTATACGGGGTGACCTACAATGAGCAGTTCTTC.

V and J are TRBV5-1 and TRBJ2-1; D is uncertain. Trimming cost V 2 bases and J 5 bases, with 8 bases left between them. This CDR3 comprises 13 residues. In germline, CDR1 is SGHRS, CDR2 YFSETQ. The CDR3 nucleotides read TGCGCCAGCAGCTTTGACTTTAACAATGAGCAGTTCTTC. Protein sequence: CASSFDFNNEQFF.

The rearrangement uses TRBV18 and TRBJ1-2, with D possibly being TRBD1 (5 bases). V was pared by 2 bases and J by 6 bases, with 13 bases between. The CDR3 is 14 residues long. CDR1 is KGHSH and CDR2 is LQKENI in the germline V gene. The CDR3 protein is CASSPGAREDGYTF. In DNA form, the CDR3 reads TGTGCCAGCTCACCAGGGGCCAGGGAGGATGGCTACACCTTC.